A selection of T cell receptor beta chains follows, all from one sample in a study of radiation and T cells in renal cell carcinoma. Libraries were prepared by immunoSEQ multiplex PCR; TCRdb keeps only in-frame clonotypes and omits some of them. Of about 10,000 clones in the sample, nearly 60% are singletons; the top ten hold 8.5% to 10%. The material was tumor tissue, obtained from a patient whose treatment was nephrectomy without radiotherapy. The receptors come from a middle-aged man with renal cell carcinoma. Each CDR3 is given with its conserved first and last residue. Each record gives: J gene, D gene, V gene, clone size, CDR3 protein, CDR3 DNA. A D gene is named only where the DNA matches it firmly. The size field is filled for only some rows; it gives once, few, many or a size class.

j_call: TRBJ2-3
d_call: .
v_call: TRBV7-9
clone_size: .
cdr3_aa: CASSPGWNTQYF
cdr3_nt: TGTGCCAGCAGCCCCGGATGGAATACGCAGTATTTT

j_call: TRBJ1-3
d_call: .
v_call: TRBV19
clone_size: .
cdr3_aa: CATDSGGRNTIYF
cdr3_nt: TGTGCCACCGACTCCGGGGGACGAAACACCATATATTTT

j_call: TRBJ2-7
d_call: TRBD2
v_call: TRBV5-4
clone_size: .
cdr3_aa: CASSSRPKPGLASEQYF
cdr3_nt: TGTGCCAGCAGCTCCCGACCGAAACCGGGACTAGCTAGCGAGCAGTACTTC

j_call: TRBJ1-5
d_call: TRBD1
v_call: TRBV7-9
clone_size: .
cdr3_aa: CASSLTGMANQPQHF
cdr3_nt: TGTGCCAGCAGTCTGACAGGGATGGCAAATCAGCCCCAGCATTTT

j_call: TRBJ1-2
d_call: .
v_call: TRBV5-1
clone_size: .
cdr3_aa: CASSLRAESYGYTF
cdr3_nt: TGCGCCAGCAGCTTGCGAGCTGAGTCCTATGGCTACACCTTC

j_call: TRBJ1-5
d_call: .
v_call: TRBV11-2
clone_size: .
cdr3_aa: CASSSGGSNQPQHF
cdr3_nt: TGTGCCAGCAGCTCCGGGGGCAGCAATCAGCCCCAGCATTTT

j_call: TRBJ2-1
d_call: .
v_call: TRBV4-2
clone_size: .
cdr3_aa: CASSQGEANEQFF
cdr3_nt: TGTGCCAGCAGCCAAGGAGAGGCCAATGAGCAGTTCTTC

j_call: TRBJ2-7
d_call: .
v_call: TRBV11-3
clone_size: few
cdr3_aa: CASGKGPSSEQYF
cdr3_nt: TGTGCCAGCGGGAAGGGCCCCTCATCCGAGCAGTACTTC

j_call: TRBJ2-3
d_call: TRBD2
v_call: TRBV6-5
clone_size: few
cdr3_aa: CASTPLRGGAQYF
cdr3_nt: TGTGCCAGCACTCCCCTCCGGGGAGGGGCGCAGTATTTT

j_call: TRBJ1-2
d_call: TRBD1
v_call: TRBV18
clone_size: .
cdr3_aa: CASSPPGQAAGYTF
cdr3_nt: TGTGCCAGCTCACCCCCTGGACAGGCAGCAGGCTACACCTTC

j_call: TRBJ2-5
d_call: TRBD2
v_call: TRBV5-6
clone_size: few
cdr3_aa: CASTAGVETQYF
cdr3_nt: TGTGCCAGTACGGCGGGAGTTGAGACCCAGTACTTC

j_call: TRBJ2-1
d_call: TRBD2
v_call: TRBV28
clone_size: .
cdr3_aa: CASSKTSGSWNEQFF
cdr3_nt: TGTGCCAGCAGTAAGACTAGCGGGAGTTGGAATGAGCAGTTCTTC

j_call: TRBJ2-2
d_call: TRBD1
v_call: TRBV4-2
clone_size: .
cdr3_aa: CASSQEMGQNANTGELFF
cdr3_nt: TGTGCCAGCAGCCAAGAAATGGGACAGAACGCGAACACCGGGGAGCTGTTTTTT

j_call: TRBJ1-6
d_call: TRBD1
v_call: TRBV6-5
clone_size: .
cdr3_aa: CASSSMNRGIRPPLHF
cdr3_nt: TGTGCCAGCAGTTCGATGAACAGGGGGATACGTCCACCCCTCCACTTT

j_call: TRBJ1-1
d_call: .
v_call: TRBV7-8
clone_size: .
cdr3_aa: CASSVGDGGMNTEAFF
cdr3_nt: TGTGCCAGCAGCGTCGGGGACGGGGGGATGAACACTGAAGCTTTCTTT

j_call: TRBJ1-1
d_call: .
v_call: TRBV2
clone_size: .
cdr3_aa: CASSDPTSRSNEAFF
cdr3_nt: TGTGCCAGCAGTGATCCGACAAGTCGAAGTAATGAAGCTTTCTTT

j_call: TRBJ1-1
d_call: .
v_call: TRBV2
clone_size: .
cdr3_aa: CASSDKTGIEHTEAFF
cdr3_nt: TGTGCCAGCAGCGATAAAACAGGGATTGAGCACACTGAAGCTTTCTTT

j_call: TRBJ1-2
d_call: TRBD1
v_call: TRBV7-2
clone_size: .
cdr3_aa: CASSSRPTGRTGAYGYTF
cdr3_nt: TGTGCCAGCAGCTCCCGCCCCACCGGACGGACAGGGGCCTATGGCTACACCTTC

j_call: TRBJ1-1
d_call: .
v_call: TRBV9
clone_size: .
cdr3_aa: CASSVGNTNTEAFF
cdr3_nt: TGTGCCAGCAGCGTGGGGAACACGAACACTGAAGCTTTCTTT

j_call: TRBJ2-7
d_call: TRBD2
v_call: TRBV30
clone_size: .
cdr3_aa: CASLHSSGSSYEQYF
cdr3_nt: TGTGCCTCCCTCCACTCTAGCGGGAGCTCCTACGAGCAGTACTTC

j_call: TRBJ2-1
d_call: TRBD2
v_call: TRBV29-1
clone_size: .
cdr3_aa: CSVGPPAGVSHNEQFF
cdr3_nt: TGCAGCGTTGGCCCCCCCGCGGGAGTTTCCCACAATGAGCAGTTCTTC

j_call: TRBJ2-1
d_call: .
v_call: TRBV4-1
clone_size: .
cdr3_aa: CASSQEVVGDQDHEQFF
cdr3_nt: TGCGCCAGCAGCCAAGAGGTAGTAGGCGATCAAGACCATGAGCAGTTCTTC

j_call: TRBJ2-2
d_call: .
v_call: TRBV7-3
clone_size: few
cdr3_aa: CASSLTKAQAANTGELFF
cdr3_nt: TGTGCCAGCAGCTTAACGAAGGCTCAGGCCGCGAACACCGGGGAGCTGTTTTTT

j_call: TRBJ2-1
d_call: TRBD2
v_call: TRBV14
clone_size: .
cdr3_aa: CASSPHTAGLAGHNEQFF
cdr3_nt: TGTGCCAGCAGCCCACACACAGCTGGACTAGCGGGTCACAATGAGCAGTTCTTC

j_call: TRBJ1-3
d_call: .
v_call: TRBV7-3
clone_size: .
cdr3_aa: CASGSGTYGNTIYF
cdr3_nt: TGTGCCAGCGGCTCCGGGACGTATGGAAACACCATATATTTT

j_call: TRBJ2-1
d_call: TRBD1
v_call: TRBV5-4
clone_size: .
cdr3_aa: CASSRDRGPQGEQFF
cdr3_nt: TGTGCCAGCAGCCGAGACAGGGGCCCCCAGGGTGAGCAGTTCTTC

j_call: TRBJ2-2
d_call: TRBD2
v_call: TRBV5-1
clone_size: .
cdr3_aa: CASSSGLAVNTGELFF
cdr3_nt: TGCGCCAGCAGCTCCGGACTAGCGGTCAACACCGGGGAGCTGTTTTTT

j_call: TRBJ2-7
d_call: TRBD2
v_call: TRBV5-6
clone_size: .
cdr3_aa: CASSEEPSGASYEQYF
cdr3_nt: TGTGCCAGCAGCGAGGAGCCTAGCGGGGCGTCCTACGAGCAGTACTTC

j_call: TRBJ2-7
d_call: TRBD2
v_call: TRBV27
clone_size: .
cdr3_aa: CASKRDRIDEQYF
cdr3_nt: TGTGCCAGTAAGCGGGATAGGATCGACGAGCAGTACTTC

j_call: TRBJ2-3
d_call: .
v_call: TRBV7-9
clone_size: .
cdr3_aa: CASSLRWEADTQYF
cdr3_nt: TGTGCCAGCAGCTTAAGGTGGGAGGCGGATACGCAGTATTTT

j_call: TRBJ1-5
d_call: TRBD1
v_call: TRBV7-2
clone_size: once
cdr3_aa: CASSPRGRKENQPQHF
cdr3_nt: TGTGCCAGCAGCCCCAGGGGGAGGAAAGAGAATCAGCCCCAGCATTTT

j_call: TRBJ2-1
d_call: .
v_call: TRBV7-6
clone_size: .
cdr3_aa: CASSQIDRDNEQFF
cdr3_nt: TGTGCCAGCAGCCAGATAGACCGAGACAATGAGCAGTTCTTC

j_call: TRBJ2-1
d_call: .
v_call: TRBV7-9
clone_size: .
cdr3_aa: CASSLADNEQFF
cdr3_nt: TGTGCCAGCAGCTTGGCCGACAATGAGCAGTTCTTC

j_call: TRBJ2-1
d_call: .
v_call: TRBV19
clone_size: few
cdr3_aa: CASSIWGGYNEQFF
cdr3_nt: TGTGCCAGTAGTATATGGGGTGGCTACAATGAGCAGTTCTTC

j_call: TRBJ2-7
d_call: .
v_call: TRBV9
clone_size: .
cdr3_aa: CASSVGDGSSYEQYF
cdr3_nt: TGTGCCAGCAGCGTAGGAGACGGGAGCTCCTACGAGCAGTACTTC

j_call: TRBJ1-1
d_call: .
v_call: TRBV7-2
clone_size: few
cdr3_aa: CASSFGLRGTEAFF
cdr3_nt: TGTGCCAGCAGCTTTGGTTTGAGGGGTACTGAAGCTTTCTTT

j_call: TRBJ1-1
d_call: .
v_call: TRBV29-1
clone_size: few
cdr3_aa: CSGGRGLNTEAFF
cdr3_nt: TGCAGCGGTGGTCGGGGCCTTAACACTGAAGCTTTCTTT

j_call: TRBJ2-7
d_call: TRBD1
v_call: TRBV16
clone_size: .
cdr3_aa: CASSLGQGDYEQYF
cdr3_nt: TGTGCCAGCAGCCTCGGACAGGGGGACTACGAGCAGTACTTC

j_call: TRBJ2-1
d_call: TRBD2
v_call: TRBV30
clone_size: .
cdr3_aa: CAWNPGTSGRNEQFF
cdr3_nt: TGTGCCTGGAACCCTGGGACTAGCGGGAGGAATGAGCAGTTCTTC

j_call: TRBJ2-7
d_call: .
v_call: TRBV11-1
clone_size: .
cdr3_aa: CASSVGASYEQYF
cdr3_nt: TGTGCCAGCAGCGTCGGGGCATCCTACGAGCAGTACTTC

j_call: TRBJ1-5
d_call: .
v_call: TRBV30
clone_size: few
cdr3_aa: CAWGPRGMRGNQPQHF
cdr3_nt: TGTGCCTGGGGCCCTCGTGGGATGAGAGGCAATCAGCCCCAGCATTTT

j_call: TRBJ2-7
d_call: TRBD1
v_call: TRBV10-3
clone_size: few
cdr3_aa: CAISESRDRAPKQYF
cdr3_nt: TGTGCCATCAGTGAGTCTCGGGACAGGGCTCCTAAGCAGTACTTC

j_call: TRBJ2-1
d_call: .
v_call: TRBV2
clone_size: few
cdr3_aa: CASSTYGTPSYNEQFF
cdr3_nt: TGTGCCAGCAGCACGTACGGGACACCATCCTACAATGAGCAGTTCTTC

j_call: TRBJ2-1
d_call: TRBD2
v_call: TRBV6-4
clone_size: .
cdr3_aa: CASSEREGYDEQFF
cdr3_nt: TGTGCCAGCAGTGAGCGGGAGGGTTACGATGAGCAGTTCTTC